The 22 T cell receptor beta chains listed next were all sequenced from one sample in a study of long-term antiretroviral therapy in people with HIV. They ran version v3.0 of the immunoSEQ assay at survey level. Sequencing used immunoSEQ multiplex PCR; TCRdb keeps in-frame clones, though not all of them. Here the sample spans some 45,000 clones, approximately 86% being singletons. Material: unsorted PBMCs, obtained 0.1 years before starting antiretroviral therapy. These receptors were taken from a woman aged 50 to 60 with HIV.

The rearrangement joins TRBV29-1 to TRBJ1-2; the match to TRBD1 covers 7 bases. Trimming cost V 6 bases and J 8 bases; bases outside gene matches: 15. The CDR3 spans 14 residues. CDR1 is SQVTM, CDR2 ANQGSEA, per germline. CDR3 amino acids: CSVGLGGELSGYTF. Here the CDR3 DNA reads TGCAGCGTGGGTCTAGGGGGCGAGCTATCCGGCTACACCTTC.

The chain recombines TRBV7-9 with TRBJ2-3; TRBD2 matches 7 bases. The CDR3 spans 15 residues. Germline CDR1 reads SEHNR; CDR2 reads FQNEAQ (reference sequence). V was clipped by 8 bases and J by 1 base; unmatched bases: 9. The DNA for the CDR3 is TGTGCCAGCCTCAGGTCGGCGGGGGGCACAGATACGCAGTATTTT. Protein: CASLRSAGGTDTQYF.

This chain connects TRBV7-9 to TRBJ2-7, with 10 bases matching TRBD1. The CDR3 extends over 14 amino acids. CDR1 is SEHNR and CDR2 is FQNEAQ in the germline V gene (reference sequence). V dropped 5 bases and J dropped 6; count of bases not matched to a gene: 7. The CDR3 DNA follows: TGTGCCAGCAGCGGGACAGGGGTTGAGGGCGAGCAGTACTTC. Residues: CASSGTGVEGEQYF.

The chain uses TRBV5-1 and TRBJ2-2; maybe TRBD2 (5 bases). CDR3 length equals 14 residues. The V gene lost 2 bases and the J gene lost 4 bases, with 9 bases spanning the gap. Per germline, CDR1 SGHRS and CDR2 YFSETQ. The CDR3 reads CASSFSGSTGELFF. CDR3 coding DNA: TGCGCCAGCAGCTTTTCGGGATCCACCGGGGAGCTGTTTTTT.

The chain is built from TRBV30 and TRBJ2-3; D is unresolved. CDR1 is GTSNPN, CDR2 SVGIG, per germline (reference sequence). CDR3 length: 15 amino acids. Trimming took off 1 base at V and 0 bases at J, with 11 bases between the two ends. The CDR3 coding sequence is TGTGCCTGGAGTGGCAACCTGGACAGCACAGATACGCAGTATTTT. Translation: CAWSGNLDSTDTQYF.

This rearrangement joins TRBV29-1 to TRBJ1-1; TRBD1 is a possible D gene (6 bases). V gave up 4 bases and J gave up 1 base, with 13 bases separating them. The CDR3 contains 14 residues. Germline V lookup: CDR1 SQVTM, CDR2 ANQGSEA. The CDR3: CSVVGRGQNTEAFF. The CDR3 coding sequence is TGCAGCGTTGTGGGTCGGGGACAGAACACTGAAGCTTTCTTT.

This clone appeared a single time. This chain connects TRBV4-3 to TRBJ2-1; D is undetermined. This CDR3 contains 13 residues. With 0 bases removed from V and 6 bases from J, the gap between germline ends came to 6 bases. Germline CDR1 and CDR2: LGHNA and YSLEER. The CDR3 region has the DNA TGCGCCAGCAGCCAAGATGGGGTCAATGAGCAGTTCTTC. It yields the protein CASSQDGVNEQFF.

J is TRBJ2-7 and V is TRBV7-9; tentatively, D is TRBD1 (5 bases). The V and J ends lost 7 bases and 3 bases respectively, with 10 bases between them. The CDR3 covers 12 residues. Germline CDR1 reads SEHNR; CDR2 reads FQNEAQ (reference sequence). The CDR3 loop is CASTDDSYEQYF. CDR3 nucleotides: TGTGCCAGCACCGATGACAGCTACGAGCAGTACTTC.

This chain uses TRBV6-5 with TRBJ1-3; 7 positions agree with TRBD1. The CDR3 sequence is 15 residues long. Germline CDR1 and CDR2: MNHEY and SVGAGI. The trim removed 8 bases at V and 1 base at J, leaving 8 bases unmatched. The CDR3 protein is CASWRGQQSGNTIYF. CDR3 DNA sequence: TGTGCCAGCTGGCGGGGACAGCAATCTGGAAACACCATATATTTT.

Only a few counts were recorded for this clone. For the CDR3, the DNA is TGTGCCAGCAGCCTAGGGGCGAACTATGGCTACACCTTC. This translates into CASSLGANYGYTF. The chain joins TRBV5-5 to TRBJ1-2, with D possibly matching TRBD1 (5 bases). Germline V lookup: CDR1 SGHKS, CDR2 YYEKEE (reference sequence). The CDR3 runs 13 residues. Trimming cost V 4 bases and J 2 bases, with 9 bases left between them. The full variable domain, completed using reference TRBV5-5 and TRBJ1-2, is DAGVTQSPTHLIKTRGQQVTLRCSPISGHKSVSWYQQVLGQGPQFIFQYYEKEERGRGNFPDRFSARQFPNYSSELNVNALLLGDSALYLCASSLGANYGYTFGSGTRLTVV.

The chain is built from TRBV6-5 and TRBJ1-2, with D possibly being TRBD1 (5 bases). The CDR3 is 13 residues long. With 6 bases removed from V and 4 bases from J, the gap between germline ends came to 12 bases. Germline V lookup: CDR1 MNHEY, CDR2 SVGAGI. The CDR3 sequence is CASRRGVSYGYTF. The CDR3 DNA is TGTGCCAGCAGGAGAGGGGTCTCCTATGGCTACACCTTC.

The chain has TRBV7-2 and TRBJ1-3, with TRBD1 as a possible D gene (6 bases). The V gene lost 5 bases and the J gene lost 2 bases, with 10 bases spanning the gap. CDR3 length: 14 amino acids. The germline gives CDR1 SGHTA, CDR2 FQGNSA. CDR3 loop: CASSHRVPGNTIYF. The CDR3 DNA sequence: TGTGCCAGCAGCCACAGGGTACCTGGAAACACCATATATTTT.

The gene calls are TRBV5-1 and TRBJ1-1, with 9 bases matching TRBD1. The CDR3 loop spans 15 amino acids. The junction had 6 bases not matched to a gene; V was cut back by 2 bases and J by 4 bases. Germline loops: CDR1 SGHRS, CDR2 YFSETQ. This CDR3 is CASSLDRGEATEAFF. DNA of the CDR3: TGCGCCAGCAGCTTAGACAGGGGGGAGGCCACTGAAGCTTTCTTT. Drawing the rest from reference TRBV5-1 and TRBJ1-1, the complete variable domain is KAGVTQTPRYLIKTRGQQVTLSCSPISGHRSVSWYQQTPGQGLQFLFEYFSETQRNKGNFPGRFSGRQFSNSRSEMNVSTLELGDSALYLCASSLDRGEATEAFFGQGTRLTVV.

The CDR3 region is CASSSRGLGEKLFF. The CDR3 nucleotides are TGCGCCAGCAGTAGCAGGGGACTTGGAGAAAAACTGTTTTTT. The genes are TRBV5-1 and TRBJ1-4, with a tentative D call TRBD1 (6 bases). The CDR3 covers 14 residues. The ends were cut back, 5 bases at V and 8 bases at J, with 16 bases in the middle. Germline CDR1 and CDR2: SGHRS and YFSETQ.

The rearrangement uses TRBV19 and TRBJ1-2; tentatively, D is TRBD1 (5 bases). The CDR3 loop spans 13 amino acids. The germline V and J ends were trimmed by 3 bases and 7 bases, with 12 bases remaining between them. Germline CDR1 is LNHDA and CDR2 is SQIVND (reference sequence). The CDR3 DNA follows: TGTGCCAGTAGTATCACGCAGGGTTCTGGCTACACCTTC. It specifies CASSITQGSGYTF.

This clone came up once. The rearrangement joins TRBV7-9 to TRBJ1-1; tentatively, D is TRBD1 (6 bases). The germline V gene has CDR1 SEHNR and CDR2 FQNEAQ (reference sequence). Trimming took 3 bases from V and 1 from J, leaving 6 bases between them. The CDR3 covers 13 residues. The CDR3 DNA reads TGTGCCAGCAGCTTCAGGGGGAACACTGAAGCTTTCTTT. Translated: CASSFRGNTEAFF.

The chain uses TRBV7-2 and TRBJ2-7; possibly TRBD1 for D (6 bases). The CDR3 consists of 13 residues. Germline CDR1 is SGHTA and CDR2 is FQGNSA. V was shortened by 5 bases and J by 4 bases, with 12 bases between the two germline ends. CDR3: CASSPDRIYEQYF. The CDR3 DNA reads TGTGCCAGCAGCCCCGACAGGATTTACGAGCAGTACTTC. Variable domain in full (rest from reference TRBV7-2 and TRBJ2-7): GAGVSQSPSNKVTEKGKDVELRCDPISGHTALYWYRQSLGQGLEFLIYFQGNSAPDKSGLPSDRFSAERTGGSVSTLTIQRTQQEDSAVYLCASSPDRIYEQYFGPGTRLTVT.

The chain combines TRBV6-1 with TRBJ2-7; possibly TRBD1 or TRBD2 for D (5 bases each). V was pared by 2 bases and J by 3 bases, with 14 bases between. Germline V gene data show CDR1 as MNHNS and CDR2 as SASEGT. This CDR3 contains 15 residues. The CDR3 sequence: CASSEQGRLGYEQYF. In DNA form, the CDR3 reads TGTGCCAGCAGTGAACAGGGACGGCTTGGCTACGAGCAGTACTTC.

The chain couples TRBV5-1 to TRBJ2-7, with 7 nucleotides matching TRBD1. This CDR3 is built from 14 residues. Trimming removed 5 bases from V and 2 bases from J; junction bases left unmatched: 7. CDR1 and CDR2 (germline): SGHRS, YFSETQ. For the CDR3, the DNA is TGCGCCAGCAGACTCCGGGACAGTGCCTACGAGCAGTACTTC. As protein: CASRLRDSAYEQYF.

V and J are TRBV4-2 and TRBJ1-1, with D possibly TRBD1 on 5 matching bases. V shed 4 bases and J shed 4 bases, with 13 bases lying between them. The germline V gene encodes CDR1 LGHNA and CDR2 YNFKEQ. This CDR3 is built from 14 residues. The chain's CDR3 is CASSPTLRGTEAFF. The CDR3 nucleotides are TGTGCCAGCAGCCCGACCCTGAGGGGCACTGAAGCTTTCTTT.

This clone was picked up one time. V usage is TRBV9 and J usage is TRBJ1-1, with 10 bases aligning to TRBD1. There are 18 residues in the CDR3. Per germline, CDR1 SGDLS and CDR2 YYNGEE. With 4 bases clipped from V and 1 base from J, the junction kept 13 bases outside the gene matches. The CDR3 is CASSTWRQGAVANTEAFF. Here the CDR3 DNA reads TGTGCCAGCAGCACCTGGAGACAGGGGGCTGTGGCGAACACTGAAGCTTTCTTT.

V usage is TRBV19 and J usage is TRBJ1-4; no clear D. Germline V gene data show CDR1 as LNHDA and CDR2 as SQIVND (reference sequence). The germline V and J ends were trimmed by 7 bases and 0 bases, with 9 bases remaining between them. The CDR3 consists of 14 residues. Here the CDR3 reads CASNRRATNEKLFF. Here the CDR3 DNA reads TGTGCCAGTAACCGCAGAGCAACTAATGAAAAACTGTTTTTT. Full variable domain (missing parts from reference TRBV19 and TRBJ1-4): DGGITQSPKYLFRKEGQNVTLSCEQNLNHDAMYWYRQDPGQGLRLIYYSQIVNDFQKGDIAEGYSVSREKKESFPLTVTSAQKNPTAFYLCASNRRATNEKLFFGSGTQLSVL.